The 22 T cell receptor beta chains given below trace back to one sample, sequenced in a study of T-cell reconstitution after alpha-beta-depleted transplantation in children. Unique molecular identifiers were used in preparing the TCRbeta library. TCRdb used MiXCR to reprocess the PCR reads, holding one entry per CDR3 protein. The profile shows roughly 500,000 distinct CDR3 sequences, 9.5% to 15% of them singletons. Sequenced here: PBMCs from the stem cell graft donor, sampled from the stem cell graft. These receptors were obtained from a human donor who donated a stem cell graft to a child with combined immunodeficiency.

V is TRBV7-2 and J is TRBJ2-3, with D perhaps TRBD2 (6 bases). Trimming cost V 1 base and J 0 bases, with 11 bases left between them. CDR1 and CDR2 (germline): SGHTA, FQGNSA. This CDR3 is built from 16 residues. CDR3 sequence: CASSLVGSGSTDTQYF. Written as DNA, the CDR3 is TGTGCCAGCAGCTTAGTCGGGAGCGGGAGCACAGATACGCAGTATTTT.

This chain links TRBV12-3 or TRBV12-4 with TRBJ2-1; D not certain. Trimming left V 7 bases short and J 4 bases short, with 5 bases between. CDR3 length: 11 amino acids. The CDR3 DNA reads TGTGCCAGCACCACTTACAATGAGCAGTTCTTC. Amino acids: CASTTYNEQFF.

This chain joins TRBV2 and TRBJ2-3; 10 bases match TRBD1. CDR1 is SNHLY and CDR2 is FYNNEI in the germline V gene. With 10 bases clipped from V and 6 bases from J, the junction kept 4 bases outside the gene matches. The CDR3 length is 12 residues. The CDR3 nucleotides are TGTGCCACCCGACAGGGGGCCGATACGCAGTATTTT. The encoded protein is CATRQGADTQYF.

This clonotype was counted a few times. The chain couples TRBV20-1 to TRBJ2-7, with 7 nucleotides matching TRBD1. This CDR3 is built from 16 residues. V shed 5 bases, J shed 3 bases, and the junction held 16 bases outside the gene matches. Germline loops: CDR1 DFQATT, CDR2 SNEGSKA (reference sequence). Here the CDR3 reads CSAYALMGQFNYEQYF. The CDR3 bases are TGCAGTGCTTACGCCCTTATGGGACAGTTCAACTACGAGCAGTACTTC.

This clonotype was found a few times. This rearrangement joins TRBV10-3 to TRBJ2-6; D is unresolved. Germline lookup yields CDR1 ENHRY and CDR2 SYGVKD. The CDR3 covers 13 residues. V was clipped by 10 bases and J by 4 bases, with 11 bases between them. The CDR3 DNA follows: TGTGCCAAACGGTCGGAAGGGGCCAACGTCCTGACTTTC. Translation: CAKRSEGANVLTF.

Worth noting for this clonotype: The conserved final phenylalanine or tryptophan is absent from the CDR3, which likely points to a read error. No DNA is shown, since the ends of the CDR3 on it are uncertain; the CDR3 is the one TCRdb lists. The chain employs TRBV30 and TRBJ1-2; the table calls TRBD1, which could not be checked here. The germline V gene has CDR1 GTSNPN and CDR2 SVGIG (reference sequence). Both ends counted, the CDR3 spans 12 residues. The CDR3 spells CAWSIGQGDITP.

As DNA, the CDR3 is TGCGCCAGCAGACCTCCGGGACAGGGGGCGAGGGGCTACACCTTC. This encodes CASRPPGQGARGYTF. The chain uses TRBV5-1 and TRBJ1-2, with 12 bases that match TRBD1. V shed 5 bases and J 8 bases; nucleotides not matched to a gene: 10. The CDR3 runs to 15 residues. Germline CDR1 SGHRS, CDR2 YFSETQ.

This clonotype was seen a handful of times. CDR3 protein: CASSQNRVQETQYF. DNA of the CDR3: TGTGCCAGCAGCCAAAACAGGGTCCAAGAGACCCAGTACTTC. This chain links TRBV11-1 with TRBJ2-5; TRBD1 is a possible D gene (6 bases). Looked up from germline, CDR1 is SGHAT and CDR2 is FQDESV (reference sequence). Trimming took 5 bases from V and 1 from J, leaving 11 bases between them. This CDR3 contains 14 residues.

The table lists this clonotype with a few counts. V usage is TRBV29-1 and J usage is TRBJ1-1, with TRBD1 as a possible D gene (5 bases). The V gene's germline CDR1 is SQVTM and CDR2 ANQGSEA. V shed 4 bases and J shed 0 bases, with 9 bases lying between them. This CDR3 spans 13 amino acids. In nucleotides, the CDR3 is TGCAGCGTTGTTGGGGGGATGAACACTGAAGCTTTCTTT. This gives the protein CSVVGGMNTEAFF.

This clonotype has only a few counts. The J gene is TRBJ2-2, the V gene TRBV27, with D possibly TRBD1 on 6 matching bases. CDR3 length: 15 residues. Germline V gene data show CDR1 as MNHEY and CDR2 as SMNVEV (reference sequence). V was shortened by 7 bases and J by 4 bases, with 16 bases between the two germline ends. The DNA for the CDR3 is TGTGCCAGCACCACCGACAGGCCAGCCACCGGGGAGCTGTTTTTT. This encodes CASTTDRPATGELFF.

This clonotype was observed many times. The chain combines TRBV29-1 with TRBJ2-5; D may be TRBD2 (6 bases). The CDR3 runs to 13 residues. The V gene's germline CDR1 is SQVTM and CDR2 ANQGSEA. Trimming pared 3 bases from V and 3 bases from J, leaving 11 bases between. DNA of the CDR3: TGCAGCGTTGATGGTAGCGGTGAAGAGACCCAGTACTTC. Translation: CSVDGSGEETQYF.

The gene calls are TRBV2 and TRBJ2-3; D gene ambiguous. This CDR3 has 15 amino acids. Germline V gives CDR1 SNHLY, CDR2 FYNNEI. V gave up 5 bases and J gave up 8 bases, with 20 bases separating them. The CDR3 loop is CASSKTLLAPLTQYF. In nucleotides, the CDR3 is TGTGCCAGCAGTAAGACCCTCTTGGCCCCTCTTACGCAGTATTTT.

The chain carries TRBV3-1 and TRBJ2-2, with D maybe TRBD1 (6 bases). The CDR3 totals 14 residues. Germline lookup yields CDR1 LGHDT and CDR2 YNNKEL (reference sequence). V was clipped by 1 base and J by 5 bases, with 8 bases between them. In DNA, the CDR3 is TGTGCCAGCAGCCAAGGCAGGGGAACCGGGGAGCTGTTTTTT. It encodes CASSQGRGTGELFF.

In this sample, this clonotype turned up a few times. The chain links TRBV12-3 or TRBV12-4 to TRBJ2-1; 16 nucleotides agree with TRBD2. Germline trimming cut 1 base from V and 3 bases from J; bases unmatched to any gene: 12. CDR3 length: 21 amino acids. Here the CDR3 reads CASSLVVFGTSGRELYNEQFF. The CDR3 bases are TGTGCCAGCAGTTTAGTGGTTTTCGGGACTAGCGGGAGGGAACTCTACAATGAGCAGTTCTTC.

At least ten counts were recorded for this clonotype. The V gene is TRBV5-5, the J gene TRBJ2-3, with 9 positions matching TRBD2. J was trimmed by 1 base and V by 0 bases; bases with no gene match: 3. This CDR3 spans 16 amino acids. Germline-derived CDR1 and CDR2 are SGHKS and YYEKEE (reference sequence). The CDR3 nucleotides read TGTGCCAGCAGCTTGGATGCTAGCGGGGGCACAGATACGCAGTATTTT. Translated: CASSLDASGGTDTQYF.

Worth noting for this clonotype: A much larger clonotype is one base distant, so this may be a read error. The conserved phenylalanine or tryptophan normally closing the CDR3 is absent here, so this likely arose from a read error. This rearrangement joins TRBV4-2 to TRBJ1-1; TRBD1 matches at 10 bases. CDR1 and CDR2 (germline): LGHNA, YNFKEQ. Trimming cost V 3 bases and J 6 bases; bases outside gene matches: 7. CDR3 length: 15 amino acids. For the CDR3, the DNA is TGTGCCAGCAGCCAGGTGGACAGGGGGGGACCTGAAGCTTTCTGT. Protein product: CASSQVDRGGPEAFC.

The CDR3 DNA sequence: TGCGCCAGCAGCCAAGTTGGGTACAATGAGCAGTTCTTC. This encodes CASSQVGYNEQFF. The J gene is TRBJ2-1, the V gene TRBV4-3; no definite D call. Germline-derived CDR1 and CDR2 are LGHNA and YSLEER. This CDR3 comprises 13 residues. Trimming left V 1 base short and J 4 bases short, with 5 bases between.

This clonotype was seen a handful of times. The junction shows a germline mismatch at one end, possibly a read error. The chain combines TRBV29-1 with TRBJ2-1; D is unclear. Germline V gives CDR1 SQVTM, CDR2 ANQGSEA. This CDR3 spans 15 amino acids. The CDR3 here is CSVEGFGAKRNEQFF. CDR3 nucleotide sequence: TGCAGCGTAGAAGGTTTCGGAGCCAAGAGAAATGAGCAGTTCTTC.

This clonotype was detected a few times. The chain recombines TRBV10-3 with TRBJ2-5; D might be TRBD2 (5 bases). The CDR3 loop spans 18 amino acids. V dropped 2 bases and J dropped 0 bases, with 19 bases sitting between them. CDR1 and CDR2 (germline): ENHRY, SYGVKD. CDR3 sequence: CAISELPAVATHQETQYF. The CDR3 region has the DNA TGTGCCATCAGTGAGCTCCCTGCGGTAGCGACCCACCAAGAGACCCAGTACTTC.

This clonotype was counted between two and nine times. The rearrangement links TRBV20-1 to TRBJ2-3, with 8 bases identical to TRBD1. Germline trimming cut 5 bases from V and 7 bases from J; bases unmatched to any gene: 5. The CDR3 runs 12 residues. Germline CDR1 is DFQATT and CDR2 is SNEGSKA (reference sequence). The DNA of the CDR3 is TGCAGTGCTCGGCAGGGGGCATATACGCAGTATTTT. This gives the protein CSARQGAYTQYF.

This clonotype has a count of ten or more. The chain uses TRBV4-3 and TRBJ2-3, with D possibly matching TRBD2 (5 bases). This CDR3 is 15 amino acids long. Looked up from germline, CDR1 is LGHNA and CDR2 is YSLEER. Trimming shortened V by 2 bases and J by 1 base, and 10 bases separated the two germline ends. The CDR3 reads CASSQLRVGTDTQYF. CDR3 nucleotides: TGCGCCAGCAGCCAACTGAGGGTTGGCACAGATACGCAGTATTTT.

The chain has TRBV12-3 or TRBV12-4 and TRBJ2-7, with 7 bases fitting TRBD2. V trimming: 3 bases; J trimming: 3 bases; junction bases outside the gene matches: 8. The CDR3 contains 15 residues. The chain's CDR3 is CASSFRGRGLYEQYF. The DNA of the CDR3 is TGTGCCAGCAGTTTTAGAGGGAGGGGTCTCTACGAGCAGTACTTC.